These T cell receptor beta chains were read from a single sample in a study of radiation and T cells in renal cell carcinoma. Clones were read by immunoSEQ multiplex PCR, and TCRdb kept only the in-frame ones, dropping some. Of fewer than 15,000 clones listed, less than 75% are singletons. The specimen comprised tumor tissue, sampled from a patient whose treatment was nephrectomy without radiotherapy. These receptors all stem from a woman older than 75 with renal cell carcinoma. The CDR3 runs from the conserved cysteine through the conserved F or W. Each record gives: D gene, J gene, clone size, V gene, CDR3 DNA, CDR3 protein. A D gene is named only where the DNA matches it firmly. Rows may omit the clone size; those that give it use once, few, many or a size class.

TRBD1 TRBJ2-7 . TRBV2 TGTGCCAGCAGTGGATCCGGGACAGGGATGGGCGAGCAGTACTTC CASSGSGTGMGEQYF
TRBD1 TRBJ1-2 . TRBV19 TGTGCCAGTATGGACAGGGGGCATCATGGCTACACCTTC CASMDRGHHGYTF
. TRBJ1-2 . TRBV5-4 TGTGCCAGCAGCTTGTTAGAGTTCGGGGACTACACCTTC CASSLLEFGDYTF
. TRBJ2-1 . TRBV7-9 TGTGCCAGCAGCTTACAGAACAATGAGCAGTTCTTC CASSLQNNEQFF
. TRBJ2-5 few TRBV2 TGTGCCAGCAGTGACCGGGCCGGCGGGGAGACCCAGTACTTC CASSDRAGGETQYF
TRBD2 TRBJ2-7 . TRBV6-5 TGTGCCAGCAGATTACAGCGGGGGAGTTACGAGCAGTACTTC CASRLQRGSYEQYF
TRBD2 TRBJ2-5 . TRBV6-1 TGTGCCAGCAGCCGGGACGGGGGGTTGGAGACCCAGTACTTC CASSRDGGLETQYF
TRBD1 TRBJ2-3 . TRBV18 TGTGCCAGCTCACCACCGCAGGAAACTGGGACAGTTTTTTTCTTT CASSPPQETGTVFFF
TRBD1 TRBJ1-1 large TRBV29-1 TGCAGCGTGGGGGACAGGGACGTTGGAGCTTTCTTT CSVGDRDVGAFF
. TRBJ2-4 . TRBV27 TGTGCCAGCAGTGAGAGGTTTACTGCAAACATTCAGTACTTC CASSERFTANIQYF
TRBD1 TRBJ1-1 . TRBV27 TGTGCCAGCAGGGACAGGGGTTTTGACTCTGAAGCTTTCTTT CASRDRGFDSEAFF
. TRBJ2-6 . TRBV4-1 TGCGCCAGCAGCCCCGAGGGCTCTGGGGCCAACGTCCTGACTTTC CASSPEGSGANVLTF
. TRBJ2-6 . TRBV2 TGTGCCAGCAGTGATGGCTCTGGGGCCAACGTCCTGACTTTC CASSDGSGANVLTF
. TRBJ1-1 few TRBV7-9 TGTGCCAGCAGCTTAGTTTTGGGGCCCGAAGCTTTCTTT CASSLVLGPEAFF
TRBD1 TRBJ2-3 medium-sized TRBV7-9 TGTGCCAGCAGCTTAATGGGACAGGGGGTTACGCAGTATTTT CASSLMGQGVTQYF
. TRBJ2-3 . TRBV4-2 TGTGCCAGCAGCCAAGATTTAGGTAGGGTGATGGCAGATACGCAGTATTTT CASSQDLGRVMADTQYF
TRBD1 TRBJ1-3 . TRBV4-1 TGCGCCAGCAGCGGGGACAGGGGCCGCTCTGGAAACACCATATATTTT CASSGDRGRSGNTIYF
TRBD2 TRBJ2-5 few TRBV5-1 TGCGCCAGCGGACTAGCGGGGTACGTCCAAGAGACCCAGTACTTC CASGLAGYVQETQYF
. TRBJ1-1 few TRBV19 TGTGCCAGTAGTACGGAGACAGGAAGCAGGACTGAAGCTTTCTTT CASSTETGSRTEAFF
. TRBJ1-6 medium-sized TRBV2 TGTGCCAGCAGGCAGGGGTGGGATTCACCCCTCCACTTT CASRQGWDSPLHF
. TRBJ1-4 medium-sized TRBV9 TGTGCCAGCAGCGCGGGAGAAGCAACTAATGAAAAACTGTTTTTT CASSAGEATNEKLFF
. TRBJ1-5 . TRBV6-1 TGTGCCAGCAGTGAAAGGGCGTCAAGCAATCAGCCCCAGCATTTT CASSERASSNQPQHF
. TRBJ1-2 . TRBV7-2 TGTGCCAGCAGCTTTTCGGGGGAGTATGGCTACACCTTC CASSFSGEYGYTF
TRBD2 TRBJ2-3 . TRBV10-3 TGTGCCATCAGTGGAATTAGCGGGGGGGCCGAAACAGATACGCAGTATTTT CAISGISGGAETDTQYF
TRBD1 TRBJ1-2 . TRBV7-2 TGTGCCAGCAGCTCGCCCGCCGGGACAGGGGGTATATACACCTTC CASSSPAGTGGIYTF
. TRBJ2-5 . TRBV7-2 TGTGCCAGCAGCTTAGGCGGGGCCCACCAAGAGACCCAGTACTTC CASSLGGAHQETQYF
. TRBJ1-5 . TRBV29-1 TGCAGCGTGGGGGAGAAGGGGACCCAAGGCAATCAGCCCCAGCATTTT CSVGEKGTQGNQPQHF
TRBD2 TRBJ2-3 . TRBV4-1 TGCGCCAGCAGCGAACGGACTAGGGTCACAGATACGCAGTATTTT CASSERTRVTDTQYF
. TRBJ1-5 . TRBV6-5 TGTGCCAGCAGTTACTCAGGGGTCGGTCAGCCCCAGCATTTT CASSYSGVGQPQHF
TRBD1 TRBJ2-3 . TRBV27 TGTGCCAGCAGTTCCTACCACAGGGGAAGCACAGATACGCAGTATTTT CASSSYHRGSTDTQYF
. TRBJ1-3 . TRBV27 TGTGCCAGCAGTTTAAAGTTTCACGTAACAAACACCATATATTTT CASSLKFHVTNTIYF
. TRBJ2-5 few TRBV5-8 TGTGCCAGCTTCTGGGGTAGGAAGACCCAGTACTTC CASFWGRKTQYF
. TRBJ1-1 . TRBV5-6 TGTGCCAGCAGCCCCGCGGGAACAGGAGGGTGGGAAGCTTTCTTT CASSPAGTGGWEAFF
TRBD1 TRBJ1-2 medium-sized TRBV5-5 TGTGCCAGCAGCCCCGTCCCAGGGGGCGGCGGTGGCTACACCTTC CASSPVPGGGGGYTF
. TRBJ1-4 . TRBV19 TGTGCCAGTAGCATCGATATGGGACTAGCTCGGTTACTGTTTTTT CASSIDMGLARLLFF
. TRBJ1-1 . TRBV6-4 TGTGCCAGCAGTTATACGGTTTCGAACACTGAAGCTTTCTTT CASSYTVSNTEAFF
. TRBJ1-6 . TRBV28 TGTGCCAGCAGTTTAGGACGGGGGAATTCACCCCTCCACTTT CASSLGRGNSPLHF
. TRBJ1-1 . TRBV19 TGTGCCAGTAGTATAGGCGACAGGTTTTGGGGCACTGAAGCTTTCTTT CASSIGDRFWGTEAFF
TRBD1 TRBJ1-1 . TRBV5-8 TGTGCCAGCGGAACCGGGCAGGGGGCTTGGAACACTGAAGCTTTCTTT CASGTGQGAWNTEAFF
TRBD2 TRBJ2-5 . TRBV2 TGTGCCAGCAGTGCACGACTAGCGGGGGGGGAGACCCAGTACTTC CASSARLAGGETQYF
TRBD2 TRBJ2-3 . TRBV5-1 TGCGCCAGCAGCTTGGCTCCGGTTAGCGGGGGATCAGATACGCAGTATTTT CASSLAPVSGGSDTQYF
. TRBJ2-1 . TRBV9 TGTGCCAGCAGCGTAGGGGGGGCCTACAATGAGCAGTTCTTC CASSVGGAYNEQFF
. TRBJ2-2 . TRBV10-1 TGCGCCAGCAGTGACTCGGTCTTCGCGAACACCGGGGAGCTGTTTTTT CASSDSVFANTGELFF
. TRBJ2-1 . TRBV2 TGTGCCAGCAGTGCTAACATTCCCAACAATGAGCAGTTCTTC CASSANIPNNEQFF